Included here is one T cell receptor (beta chain) sequence, with context. Its antigen is undetermined. These data are taken from a study of cytomegalovirus exposure and HLA in healthy donors. The germline V gene has CDR1 KGHSH and CDR2 LQKENI. V was pared by 3 bases and J by 5 bases, with 9 bases of the junction left unmatched. This CDR3 comprises 15 residues. Vbeta (60) and Jbeta (13) primers were used in the PCR. Measured with immunoSEQ multiplex PCR; TCRdb has only the in-frame clones, and not every one. The sample records some 93,000 clones, roughly a tenth being singletons. Regarding the study as a whole: It was reportedly the case that the classifier diagnosed cytomegalovirus status with high specificity and sensitivity.

Source material: PBMCs. This chain joins TRBV18 and TRBJ2-7; 8 nucleotides align to TRBD1. The clonotype was recovered from a man aged 50-60 years in good health and CMV-seropositive. The CDR3 here is CASSPQSGGVNEQYF. The CDR3 DNA reads TGTGCCAGCTCACCTCAGTCAGGGGGCGTAAACGAGCAGTACTTC.